This TCR beta chain was obtained from a study of T cells in Graves' hyperthyroidism and ophthalmopathy. Findings of the study overall: Most expanded thyroid clonotypes above 0.001 also appeared in blood. A model using 13 V-J features told ophthalmopathy apart from stable hyperthyroidism.

This clonotype was counted a few times. Its target is not known. Germline V gives CDR1 SGDLS, CDR2 YYNGEE. V trimming: 5 bases; J trimming: 5 bases; junction bases outside the gene matches: 12. CDR3 size: 15 residues. TCR beta CDR3 regions were amplified from RNA. The HTBI primer set was used in a first-round RT-PCR of the TCR CDR3. TCRdb recomputed calls from the multiplex PCR reads with MiXCR, one row per CDR3 protein. The table has some 560,000 distinct CDR3 sequences, 12% to 15% seen once. Specimen: blood. This chain connects TRBV9 to TRBJ2-7; 8 bases align to TRBD1. The sequence derives from a woman aged 40-49 years with Graves' hyperthyroidism. The CDR3 nucleotides are TGTGCCAGCAGTCCTCGGACAGGGAATATGGACGAGCAGTACTTC. It yields the protein CASSPRTGNMDEQYF. Full variable domain (remainder filled in from reference TRBV9 and TRBJ2-7): DSGVTQTPKHLITATGQRVTLRCSPRSGDLSVYWYQQSLDQGLQFLIQYYNGEERAKGNILERFSAQQFPDLHSELNLSSLELGDSALYFCASSPRTGNMDEQYFGPGTRLTVT.